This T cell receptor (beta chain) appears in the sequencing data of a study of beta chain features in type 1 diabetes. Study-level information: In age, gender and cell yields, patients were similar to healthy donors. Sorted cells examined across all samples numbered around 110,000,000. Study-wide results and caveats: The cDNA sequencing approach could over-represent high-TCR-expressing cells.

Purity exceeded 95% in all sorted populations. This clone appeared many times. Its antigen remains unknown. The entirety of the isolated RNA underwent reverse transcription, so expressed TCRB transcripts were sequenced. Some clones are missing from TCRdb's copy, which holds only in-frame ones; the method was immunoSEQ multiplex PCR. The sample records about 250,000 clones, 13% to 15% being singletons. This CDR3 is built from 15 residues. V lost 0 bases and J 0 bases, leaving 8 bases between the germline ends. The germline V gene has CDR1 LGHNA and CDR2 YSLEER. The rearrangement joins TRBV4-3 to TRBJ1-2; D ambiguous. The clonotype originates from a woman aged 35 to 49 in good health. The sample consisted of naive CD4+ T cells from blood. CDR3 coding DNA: TGCGCCAGCAGCCAAGAGGCAGGAACTAACTATGGCTACACCTTC. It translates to CASSQEAGTNYGYTF.